A single sample gave rise to the 5 T cell receptor beta chains below, sequenced in a study of beta chain features in type 1 diabetes. General study points: Shortening of TCRB CDR3s, moderate but significant, appeared in all four CD4+ subsets of Type 1 diabetes patients.

No antigen is known for these receptors. The entirety of the isolated RNA underwent reverse transcription, so expressed TCRB transcripts were sequenced. This table comes from immunoSEQ multiplex PCR, and its TCRdb copy is limited to in-frame clones, with some not included. The table records about 340,000 clones, about 13% of them present only once. The material sequenced was naive CD4+ T cells from blood. The receptors originated from a woman aged 18-29 years with type 1 diabetes.

The chain carries TRBV5-1 and TRBJ1-1, with D possibly being TRBD1 (6 bases). Trimming removed 4 bases at V and 0 bases at J, with 19 bases between. The germline CDR1 and CDR2 sequences are SGHRS and YFSETQ. The CDR3 totals 17 residues. The CDR3 protein is CASSARQASVLNTEAFF. CDR3 sequence (DNA): TGCGCCAGCAGCGCCAGACAGGCGTCCGTTTTGAACACTGAAGCTTTCTTT.

The V and J genes are TRBV29-1 and TRBJ2-7, with 7 bases matching TRBD2. This CDR3 contains 15 residues. Germline V gene lookup returns CDR1 SQVTM and CDR2 ANQGSEA. The J segment lost 3 bases and the V segment lost 6 bases, leaving 14 bases of the junction unmatched. The DNA for the CDR3 is TGCAGCGTCCAGACCTCTCTAGCGGTGGGCTACGAGCAGTACTTC. Translating gives CSVQTSLAVGYEQYF.

This clone was detected only a few times. This sequence joins TRBV27 and TRBJ2-7, with TRBD1 identical over 9 bases. The germline V gene has CDR1 MNHEY and CDR2 SMNVEV (reference sequence). With 4 bases clipped from V and 3 bases from J, the junction kept 7 bases outside the gene matches. The CDR3 contains 15 residues. The CDR3 nucleotides are TGTGCCAGCAGTTCCCGCCGGGACAGGGACTACGAGCAGTACTTC. Residues: CASSSRRDRDYEQYF.

This clone was counted a few times. J is TRBJ2-3 and V is TRBV29-1; 8 nucleotides match TRBD2. The ends lost 6 bases at V and 1 base at J; junction bases unmatched: 6. There are 14 residues in the CDR3. Germline V gene lookup returns CDR1 SQVTM and CDR2 ANQGSEA. The CDR3 sequence: CSVGASGRTDTQYF. The CDR3 DNA follows: TGCAGCGTGGGGGCTAGCGGGCGCACAGATACGCAGTATTTT.

A few counts support this clone. CDR3 DNA sequence: TGTGCCTTTAGCGGGAGGGGTTCCGGGGAGCTGTTTTTT. This gives the protein CAFSGRGSGELFF. The chain recombines TRBV30 with TRBJ2-2, with 11 bases matching TRBD2. The germline V gene has CDR1 GTSNPN and CDR2 SVGIG (reference sequence). The J segment lost 6 bases and the V segment lost 7 bases, leaving 4 bases of the junction unmatched. CDR3 size: 13 residues. Variable domain in full (rest from reference TRBV30 and TRBJ2-2): SQTIHQWPATLVQPVGSPLSLECTVEGTSNPNLYWYRQAAGRGLQLLFYSVGIGQISSEVPQNLSASRPQDRQFILSSKKLLLSDSGFYLCAFSGRGSGELFFGEGSRLTVL.